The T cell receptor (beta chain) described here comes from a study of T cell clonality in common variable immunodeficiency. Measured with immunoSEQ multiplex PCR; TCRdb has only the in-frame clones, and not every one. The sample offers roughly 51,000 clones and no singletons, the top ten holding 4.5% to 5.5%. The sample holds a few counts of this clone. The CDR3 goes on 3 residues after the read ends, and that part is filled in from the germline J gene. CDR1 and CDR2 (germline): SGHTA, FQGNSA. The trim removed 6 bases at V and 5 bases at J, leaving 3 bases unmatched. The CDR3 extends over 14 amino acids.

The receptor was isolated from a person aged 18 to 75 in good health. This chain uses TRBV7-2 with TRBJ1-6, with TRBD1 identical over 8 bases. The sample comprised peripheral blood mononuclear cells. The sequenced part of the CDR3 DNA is TGTGCCAGCAGTACACAGGGGGATAATTCACCC. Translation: CASSTQGDNSP. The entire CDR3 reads CASSTQGDNSPLHF.